This T cell receptor beta chain was observed in a study of cytotoxic CD8 clonotypes in ibrutinib-treated CLL. The wider study: Of a cohort that held around 10 relapsed/refractory and 15 treatment-naive patients, roughly 18 were IGHV unmutated. Study-level results: The study sampled sustained-remission and progressing patients at different times.

The ends were cut back, 7 bases at V and 9 bases at J, with 18 bases in the middle. The V gene's germline CDR1 is MDHEN and CDR2 SYDVKM. This CDR3 is built from 13 residues. About this clone itself: Its antigen is unidentified.

Targeted sequencing depth ranged from 1 in 200,000 to 1 in 1 million T cells. This table comes from immunoSEQ multiplex PCR, and its TCRdb copy is limited to in-frame clones, with some not included. The data contain a few hundred thousand clones, about three quarters of them seen just once; the ten biggest clones take up approximately 15%. The origin of this receptor is a human donor with chronic lymphocytic leukemia. This chain connects TRBV28 to TRBJ1-2; the D is unclear. The sample consisted of PBMCs, taken after 24 months of ibrutinib treatment. CDR3 sequence reads: CASTQILPGSYTF. The CDR3 bases are TGTGCCAGCACCCAAATCCTCCCGGGGAGCTACACCTTC.